The source of this TCR beta chain is a study of T-cell reconstitution after alpha-beta-depleted transplantation in children. Study-level findings and limits: Certain patients had high TCRbeta diversity at day 60, and it came from recipient T cells and thymic progenitors that survived. The main origin of T-cell counts and diversity one year after transplant was newly produced T cells.

This CDR3 spans 17 amino acids. J gave up 4 bases and V 1 base, and 9 bases lay outside the gene matches. Germline assignment: CDR1 SGHTA and CDR2 FQGTGA. Comment on this clonotype: Antigen specificity is unknown.

The TCRbeta library was prepared with unique molecular identifiers. TCRdb fed the PCR reads into MiXCR, producing one record per CDR3 protein. The sample has a few hundred thousand distinct CDR3 sequences, 43% seen once. The receptor was isolated from a girl aged 2 to 10 with aplastic anemia, due to receive a stem cell transplant. Specimen: PBMCs, collected before TCRalphabeta/CD19-depleted stem cell transplant. The chain uses TRBV7-3 and TRBJ2-1, with 8 positions matching TRBD2. The CDR3 DNA reads as TGTGCCAGCAGCTTAATGGCGGGGGGATTAGGTTACAATGAGCAGTTCTTC. Translated: CASSLMAGGLGYNEQFF.